This TCR beta chain is from a study of cytomegalovirus exposure and HLA in healthy donors. CDR1 MGHDK and CDR2 SYGVNS come from the germline V gene. The CDR3 totals 14 residues. Trimming took 4 bases from V and 4 from J; bases not matched to a gene: 4. A note on this clone: What it binds is not known.

PCR primers comprised 60 Vbeta and 13 Jbeta primers. The protocol was immunoSEQ multiplex PCR, while the TCRdb copy is restricted to in-frame clones and leaves out a portion. The sample shows 100,000 to 130,000 clones, under 85% of them seen only once. Study findings and constraints: TCR beta sequences reportedly predicted most subjects' HLA-A and HLA-B alleles accurately. In a later analysis, compared with equally common non-associated chains, HLA-associated beta chains were more expanded.

The chain joins TRBV25-1 to TRBJ2-5; 9 bases line up with TRBD1. The receptor was derived from a male donor in good health and CMV-seronegative. Sequenced sample: PBMCs. CDR3 sequence reads: CASSAYRGLETQYF. The CDR3, as DNA: TGTGCCAGCAGTGCGTACAGGGGGCTAGAGACCCAGTACTTC.